The clone carrying this TCR beta chain has just a few counts. The sample originates from a study of response to subunit inactivated influenza vaccine. Via MiXCR, TCRdb re-called the RT-PCR reads, giving one row per CDR3 protein. The profile shows about 570,000 distinct CDR3 sequences, around 11% of them singletons. The CDR3 runs to 16 residues. From germline, CDR1 is DFQATT and CDR2 SNEGSKA (reference sequence). The V gene end was trimmed by 3 bases and the J gene end by 4 bases; junction bases not matched to a gene: 13. This sample also belongs to another study, concerning T cells expressing NK-cell markers. In that study: In generating TCR beta cDNA, 5'RACE template switching with UMIs was used.

The chain links TRBV20-1 to TRBJ2-3; 7 bases match TRBD2. This TCR derives from a man aged 45-65 years who received an inactivated influenza vaccine. The sample here was PBMCs from blood, taken on the day of vaccination. This CDR3 reads CSARAWAGVPADTQYF. The CDR3 DNA reads TGCAGTGCTAGGGCCTGGGCGGGAGTGCCGGCAGATACGCAGTATTTT.